This T cell receptor beta chain comes out of a study of blood T cell repertoires in COVID-19. About the study: Recovered participants had two consecutive negative NP/OP PCR tests, healthcare professional clearance, or symptom resolution. From the United States, Italy and Spain came samples of acute and convalescent COVID-19.

Trimming removed 6 bases from V and 9 bases from J; junction bases left unmatched: 16. Per germline, CDR1 MDHEN and CDR2 SYDVKM. The CDR3 sequence is 16 residues long. Method: immunoSEQ multiplex PCR; TCRdb's copy keeps in-frame clones and lacks some. The data hold over 200,000 clones, with about 86% observed a single time. This sequence joins TRBV28 and TRBJ1-5; 8 bases align to TRBD1. The source of this sequence is a woman between 45 and 65 years old in a cohort exposed to, infected with or recovered from COVID-19 (not recorded which). The sequenced sample consisted of PBMCs or T cells enriched from blood (not recorded which). CDR3 nucleotides: TGTGCCAGCAGACCCTCCTGGGGACAGGCTGACCGGCCCCAGCATTTT. Encoded protein: CASRPSWGQADRPQHF.